Listed below are T cell receptor beta chains from one sample, sequenced in a study of blood T cell repertoires in COVID-19. Assay used: immunoSEQ multiplex PCR; TCRdb lists only in-frame clones, some missing. This table holds roughly 100,000 clones, roughly 91% found once. Source material: peripheral blood. These receptors were collected from a man in his late teens or twenties with COVID-19, enrolled during active disease. Each CDR3 is given with its conserved first and last residue. D genes are given only for firm matches. Rows give clone size only sometimes, using once, few, many, or a class for an expanded clone.

v_call: TRBV9
clone_size: once
d_call: .
j_call: TRBJ2-2
cdr3_aa: CASSVGGVNTGELFF
cdr3_nt: TGTGCCAGCAGCGTAGGTGGAGTGAACACCGGGGAGCTGTTTTTT

v_call: TRBV7-3
clone_size: .
d_call: .
j_call: TRBJ1-2
cdr3_aa: CASSATGSPSNGYTF
cdr3_nt: TGTGCCAGCAGCGCCACAGGGTCCCCATCGAATGGCTACACCTTC

v_call: TRBV21-1
clone_size: .
d_call: .
j_call: TRBJ1-5
cdr3_aa: CASSKKGGRFEQPQHF
cdr3_nt: TGTGCCAGCAGCAAAAAAGGGGGCAGGTTTGAACAGCCCCAGCATTTT

v_call: TRBV19
clone_size: .
d_call: TRBD1
j_call: TRBJ2-7
cdr3_aa: CASSIGDRVYEQYF
cdr3_nt: TGTGCCAGTAGTATAGGGGACAGGGTCTACGAGCAGTACTTC

v_call: TRBV7-3
clone_size: .
d_call: TRBD1
j_call: TRBJ2-2
cdr3_aa: CASSSPGTGDDTGELFF
cdr3_nt: TGTGCCAGCAGCTCTCCCGGGACAGGGGACGATACCGGGGAGCTGTTTTTT

v_call: TRBV2
clone_size: .
d_call: TRBD1
j_call: TRBJ2-1
cdr3_aa: CASGPGDGTGLNEQFF
cdr3_nt: TGTGCCAGCGGACCGGGAGACGGGACAGGGCTCAATGAGCAGTTCTTC

v_call: TRBV5-4
clone_size: .
d_call: .
j_call: TRBJ1-2
cdr3_aa: CASSLTETLNYGYTF
cdr3_nt: TGTGCCAGCAGCTTGACAGAGACATTAAACTATGGCTACACCTTC

v_call: TRBV6-6
clone_size: .
d_call: .
j_call: TRBJ2-5
cdr3_aa: CASSYGAQETQYF
cdr3_nt: TGTGCCAGCAGTTACGGGGCCCAAGAGACCCAGTACTTC

v_call: TRBV6-2/TRBV6-3
clone_size: .
d_call: .
j_call: TRBJ2-7
cdr3_aa: CASSPDSFEQYF
cdr3_nt: TGTGCCAGCAGCCCCGACTCCTTTGAGCAGTACTTC

v_call: TRBV27
clone_size: .
d_call: TRBD1
j_call: TRBJ1-2
cdr3_aa: CASSFQGGYGYTF
cdr3_nt: TGTGCCAGCAGTTTTCAGGGGGGCTATGGCTACACCTTC

v_call: TRBV7-9
clone_size: .
d_call: .
j_call: TRBJ2-7
cdr3_aa: CASSRQTLYEQYF
cdr3_nt: TGTGCCAGCAGTCGACAGACCCTTTACGAGCAGTACTTC

v_call: TRBV9
clone_size: .
d_call: .
j_call: TRBJ2-1
cdr3_aa: CASSETGTRPYNEQFF
cdr3_nt: TGTGCCAGCAGCGAAACCGGGACTCGCCCTTACAATGAGCAGTTCTTC

v_call: TRBV10-3
clone_size: .
d_call: .
j_call: TRBJ2-1
cdr3_aa: CAISESGGNEQFF
cdr3_nt: TGTGCCATCAGTGAGTCAGGAGGGAATGAGCAGTTCTTC

v_call: TRBV19
clone_size: once
d_call: TRBD1
j_call: TRBJ1-4
cdr3_aa: CASSIRDSSNEKLLF
cdr3_nt: TGTGCCAGTAGTATTCGGGACAGCTCTAATGAAAAACTGCTTTTT

v_call: TRBV30
clone_size: .
d_call: TRBD2
j_call: TRBJ2-3
cdr3_aa: CAWIGDYTDTQYF
cdr3_nt: TGTGCCTGGATTGGGGACTACACAGATACGCAGTATTTT

v_call: TRBV30
clone_size: .
d_call: TRBD1
j_call: TRBJ1-4
cdr3_aa: CAWSVRGTGSEKLFF
cdr3_nt: TGTGCCTGGAGTGTACGAGGGACAGGGAGTGAAAAACTGTTTTTT

v_call: TRBV28
clone_size: .
d_call: .
j_call: TRBJ1-6
cdr3_aa: CASSLGWGGNSPLHF
cdr3_nt: TGTGCCAGCAGTTTAGGGTGGGGGGGAAATTCACCCCTCCACTTT

v_call: TRBV25-1
clone_size: .
d_call: .
j_call: TRBJ2-1
cdr3_aa: CASSLAIGNEQFF
cdr3_nt: TGTGCCAGCAGTCTAGCTATAGGCAATGAGCAGTTCTTC

v_call: TRBV7-6
clone_size: .
d_call: .
j_call: TRBJ2-1
cdr3_aa: CASSSRSGLSYNEQFF
cdr3_nt: TGTGCCAGCAGTTCCCGATCGGGTCTCTCCTACAATGAGCAGTTCTTC

v_call: TRBV9
clone_size: .
d_call: TRBD1
j_call: TRBJ1-2
cdr3_aa: CASSVAGQGNYGYTF
cdr3_nt: TGTGCCAGCAGCGTAGCGGGACAGGGGAACTATGGCTACACCTTC

v_call: TRBV9
clone_size: once
d_call: .
j_call: TRBJ2-3
cdr3_aa: CASSVAVERSWGADTQYF
cdr3_nt: TGTGCCAGCAGCGTAGCTGTGGAGCGCTCTTGGGGGGCAGATACGCAGTATTTT

v_call: TRBV11-3
clone_size: .
d_call: TRBD1
j_call: TRBJ2-2
cdr3_aa: CASRGQGYTGELFF
cdr3_nt: TGTGCCAGCAGGGGACAGGGGTACACCGGGGAGCTGTTTTTT

v_call: TRBV27
clone_size: .
d_call: .
j_call: TRBJ2-7
cdr3_aa: CASSAPQGFTYEQYF
cdr3_nt: TGTGCCAGCAGCGCTCCACAGGGTTTCACCTACGAGCAGTACTTC

v_call: TRBV28
clone_size: .
d_call: TRBD1
j_call: TRBJ1-5
cdr3_aa: CASSLPFGTGGDYQPQHF
cdr3_nt: TGTGCCAGCAGTTTACCGTTTGGGACAGGGGGCGATTATCAGCCCCAGCATTTT

v_call: TRBV5-8
clone_size: .
d_call: .
j_call: TRBJ2-7
cdr3_aa: CATDYYYEQYF
cdr3_nt: TGTGCCACCGACTACTACTACGAGCAGTACTTC

v_call: TRBV5-6
clone_size: .
d_call: TRBD1
j_call: TRBJ1-1
cdr3_aa: CASSLSPGQGHTEAFF
cdr3_nt: TGTGCCAGCAGCTTGAGCCCGGGACAGGGTCACACTGAAGCTTTCTTT

v_call: TRBV9
clone_size: .
d_call: .
j_call: TRBJ2-2
cdr3_aa: CASAQGGAGELFF
cdr3_nt: TGTGCCAGCGCCCAGGGGGGCGCCGGGGAGCTGTTTTTT

v_call: TRBV5-1
clone_size: .
d_call: TRBD2
j_call: TRBJ2-1
cdr3_aa: CASSLSTSGGEQFF
cdr3_nt: TGCGCCAGCAGCTTATCAACTAGCGGAGGGGAGCAGTTCTTC

v_call: TRBV7-8
clone_size: .
d_call: TRBD2
j_call: TRBJ2-3
cdr3_aa: CASSLGPSGRDTQYF
cdr3_nt: TGTGCCAGCAGCTTAGGTCCTAGCGGGAGGGATACGCAGTATTTT

v_call: TRBV3-1/TRBV3-2
clone_size: once
d_call: .
j_call: TRBJ2-3
cdr3_aa: CASSQETSGSTDTQYF
cdr3_nt: TGTGCCAGCAGCCAAGAGACCAGCGGTAGCACAGATACGCAGTATTTT

v_call: TRBV30
clone_size: .
d_call: TRBD2
j_call: TRBJ2-7
cdr3_aa: CACSSGRGYEQYF
cdr3_nt: TGTGCCTGCTCTAGCGGGAGGGGTTACGAGCAGTACTTC

v_call: TRBV28
clone_size: .
d_call: .
j_call: TRBJ1-1
cdr3_aa: CASSSLWGAEAFF
cdr3_nt: TGTGCCAGCAGTTCCCTGTGGGGGGCTGAAGCTTTCTTT

v_call: TRBV13
clone_size: once
d_call: TRBD1
j_call: TRBJ1-3
cdr3_aa: CASSFRDRVTDTIYF
cdr3_nt: TGTGCCAGCAGCTTCCGGGACAGGGTTACGGACACCATATATTTT

v_call: TRBV27
clone_size: .
d_call: .
j_call: TRBJ2-1
cdr3_aa: CASRFRYEQFF
cdr3_nt: TGTGCCAGCAGATTCCGGTATGAGCAGTTCTTC

v_call: TRBV6-5
clone_size: .
d_call: .
j_call: TRBJ1-5
cdr3_aa: CASSYSQDINQPQHF
cdr3_nt: TGCGCCAGCAGTTACTCTCAGGATATCAATCAGCCCCAGCATTTT

v_call: TRBV6-5
clone_size: .
d_call: .
j_call: TRBJ1-6
cdr3_aa: CATSSGQYNNSPLHF
cdr3_nt: TGTGCCACCTCCTCAGGGCAGTATAATAATTCACCCCTCCACTTT

v_call: TRBV6-1
clone_size: .
d_call: .
j_call: TRBJ2-2
cdr3_aa: CASSEPVGDTGELFF
cdr3_nt: TGTGCCAGCAGTGAGCCGGTCGGTGACACCGGGGAGCTGTTTTTT

v_call: TRBV24-1
clone_size: .
d_call: TRBD1
j_call: TRBJ1-4
cdr3_aa: CATQGAAEKLFF
cdr3_nt: TGTGCCACACAGGGGGCAGCGGAAAAACTGTTTTTT

v_call: TRBV5-4
clone_size: .
d_call: TRBD2
j_call: TRBJ2-7
cdr3_aa: CASSSGRESSYEQYF
cdr3_nt: TGTGCCAGCAGCTCGGGGCGGGAGTCATCCTACGAGCAGTACTTC

v_call: TRBV10-1
clone_size: .
d_call: TRBD1
j_call: TRBJ1-6
cdr3_aa: CASSESGTGNSPLHF
cdr3_nt: TGCGCCAGCAGTGAGTCCGGGACAGGGAATTCACCCCTCCACTTT

v_call: TRBV4-1
clone_size: .
d_call: TRBD1
j_call: TRBJ2-5
cdr3_aa: CASSQWTGATSETQYF
cdr3_nt: TGCGCCAGCAGCCAATGGACAGGGGCCACCAGTGAGACCCAGTACTTC

v_call: TRBV19
clone_size: once
d_call: .
j_call: TRBJ1-5
cdr3_aa: CASSGQGDQPQHF
cdr3_nt: TGTGCCAGTAGTGGGCAGGGTGATCAGCCCCAGCATTTT

v_call: TRBV28
clone_size: .
d_call: .
j_call: TRBJ2-3
cdr3_aa: CASSLLVRVARSTDTQYF
cdr3_nt: TGTGCCAGCAGTTTATTAGTGCGGGTGGCGAGGAGCACAGATACGCAGTATTTT

v_call: TRBV19
clone_size: .
d_call: .
j_call: TRBJ1-1
cdr3_aa: CASSIQGLTEAFF
cdr3_nt: TGTGCCAGTAGTATCCAGGGGCTGACTGAAGCTTTCTTT

v_call: TRBV4-1
clone_size: .
d_call: .
j_call: TRBJ2-3
cdr3_aa: CASSERTLGTQYF
cdr3_nt: TGCGCCAGCAGCGAAAGGACTCTGGGCACGCAGTATTTT

v_call: TRBV28
clone_size: .
d_call: TRBD1
j_call: TRBJ2-7
cdr3_aa: CASSLRSYRTGSQFYF
cdr3_nt: TGTGCCAGCAGTTTACGCAGTTACAGGACAGGCTCTCAGTTCTACTTC

v_call: TRBV3-1/TRBV3-2
clone_size: .
d_call: .
j_call: TRBJ2-3
cdr3_aa: CASSQASTDTQYF
cdr3_nt: TGTGCCAGCAGCCAAGCGAGCACAGATACGCAGTATTTT

v_call: TRBV29-1
clone_size: .
d_call: .
j_call: TRBJ1-2
cdr3_aa: CSVLGGSGYTF
cdr3_nt: TGCAGCGTTCTAGGGGGAAGTGGCTACACCTTC

v_call: TRBV6-2/TRBV6-3
clone_size: .
d_call: TRBD2
j_call: TRBJ2-3
cdr3_aa: CASSLTSDTDTQYF
cdr3_nt: TGTGCCAGCAGTTTGACTAGCGACACAGATACGCAGTATTTT

v_call: TRBV27
clone_size: .
d_call: .
j_call: TRBJ2-1
cdr3_aa: CASSNSGGYNEQFF
cdr3_nt: TGTGCCAGCTCGAATAGCGGAGGATACAATGAGCAGTTCTTC

v_call: TRBV12-5
clone_size: once
d_call: .
j_call: TRBJ2-2
cdr3_aa: CASGNRNTGELFF
cdr3_nt: TGTGCTAGTGGGAACAGGAACACCGGGGAGCTGTTTTTT

v_call: TRBV7-2
clone_size: .
d_call: .
j_call: TRBJ2-7
cdr3_aa: CASSLDRAGKYEQYF
cdr3_nt: TGTGCCAGCAGCTTAGATCGAGCGGGCAAATACGAGCAGTACTTC

v_call: TRBV6-2/TRBV6-3
clone_size: few
d_call: TRBD1
j_call: TRBJ2-1
cdr3_aa: CASSYGQDYNEQFF
cdr3_nt: TGTGCCAGCAGTTACGGACAGGACTACAATGAGCAGTTCTTC

v_call: TRBV3-1/TRBV3-2
clone_size: .
d_call: .
j_call: TRBJ2-3
cdr3_aa: CASSQNGGITDTQYF
cdr3_nt: TGTGCCAGCAGCCAAAACGGGGGTATCACAGATACGCAGTATTTT

v_call: TRBV7-6
clone_size: .
d_call: .
j_call: TRBJ2-1
cdr3_aa: CASSRTRRNEQFF
cdr3_nt: TGTGCCAGCAGCCGGACAAGACGGAATGAGCAGTTCTTC